This paragraph covers one T cell receptor beta chain sequence. The sorted regulatory T cells were CD4+, CD25-high and CD127-low, with genomic DNA sequenced. The CDR3 runs 16 residues. The germline V gene encodes CDR1 SGHRS and CDR2 YFSETQ. With 1 base clipped from V and 8 bases from J, the junction kept 9 bases outside the gene matches. This specimen comes from a study of regulatory and conventional T cells in RAG deficiency. Libraries were prepared by immunoSEQ multiplex PCR; TCRdb keeps only in-frame clonotypes and omits some of them. The sample consists of more than 9,500 clones, roughly 94% of them appearing once. This sample also belongs to another study, concerning regulatory T cells. That work contributes: The primer mix had 52 TRBV and 13 TRBJ primers.

Sequences were obtained from CD127- CD25+ CD4+ Tregs sorted from blood. This sequence joins TRBV5-1 and TRBJ2-1; 10 positions match TRBD2. This TCR derives from a human donor in good health. The CDR3 reads CASSLWQRGGRDEQFF. As DNA, the CDR3 is TGCGCCAGCAGCTTGTGGCAGCGGGGGGGCCGGGATGAGCAGTTCTTC.